These 8 T cell receptor beta chains originate from one sample sequenced in a study of PD-1 blockade in classical Hodgkin lymphoma. Each and every patient relapsed after autologous stem cell transplantation, and patients got differing brentuximab vedotin exposure. Generated by immunoSEQ multiplex PCR, the TCRdb table keeps only in-frame clones and is missing some. The data show approximately 100,000 clones, approximately 90% seen once. Sequences were derived from peripheral blood mononuclear cells (PBMCs), sampled before the second cycle of nivolumab. These receptors all come from a human donor with classical Hodgkin lymphoma.

J is TRBJ2-7 and V is TRBV11-2, with D possibly matching TRBD1 (6 bases). Trimming removed 5 bases from V and 1 base from J, with 15 bases in between. Germline V lookup: CDR1 SGHAT, CDR2 FQNNGV. This CDR3 has 15 amino acids. CDR3 DNA sequence: TGTGCCAGCAGCCCCCTGACAGGAAGGTCCTACGAGCAGTACTTC. This codes for CASSPLTGRSYEQYF.

The chain recombines TRBV4-1 with TRBJ2-7, with 7 bases aligning to TRBD2. Looked up from germline, CDR1 is MGHRA and CDR2 is YSYEKL. CDR3 length equals 17 residues. V lost 4 bases, J lost 2 bases, and 14 bases stayed unmatched. The CDR3 region is CASSPPWGGGGPYEQYF. The CDR3, as DNA: TGCGCCAGCAGCCCCCCTTGGGGTGGCGGGGGTCCCTACGAGCAGTACTTC.

The CDR3 nucleotides are TGTGCCAGCAGTGAAGAAGGAATTCCATTGACCCAGTACTTC. This translates into CASSEEGIPLTQYF. This chain uses TRBV2 with TRBJ2-5; D unresolved. Trimming stripped 1 base from V and 7 bases from J, with 13 bases between. There are 14 residues in the CDR3. Germline V gives CDR1 SNHLY, CDR2 FYNNEI.

The chain couples TRBV6-1 to TRBJ1-2; D may be TRBD1 (6 bases). CDR1 and CDR2 from the germline V gene are MNHNS and SASEGT. V lost 10 bases, J lost 1 base, and 13 bases lay in between. This CDR3 is built from 13 residues. Written as DNA, the CDR3 is TGTGCCACCAGGACAGCTTTTAACTATGGCTACACCTTC. Protein sequence: CATRTAFNYGYTF.

V is TRBV6-5 and J is TRBJ2-3, with a possible D match to TRBD2 (5 bases). The CDR3 has 14 residues. V lost 6 bases and J 4 bases, leaving 14 bases between the germline ends. The germline V gene has CDR1 MNHEY and CDR2 SVGAGI. This CDR3 reads CASRSVGVPDTQYF. CDR3 in DNA: TGTGCCAGCAGGAGTGTCGGGGTCCCAGATACGCAGTATTTT.

J is TRBJ2-1 and V is TRBV9; maybe TRBD2 (5 bases). V was trimmed by 4 bases and J by 0 bases, leaving 17 bases between them. This CDR3 spans 17 amino acids. Germline-derived CDR1 and CDR2 are SGDLS and YYNGEE. As DNA, the CDR3 is TGTGCCAGCAGCTCCCGACCCCAGCGGAGCTCCTACAATGAGCAGTTCTTC. As protein: CASSSRPQRSSYNEQFF.

The V call is TRBV4-3, the J call TRBJ1-4; TRBD1 is a possible D gene (5 bases). Trimming left V 1 base short and J 2 bases short, with 17 bases between. This CDR3 has 18 amino acids. Germline loops: CDR1 LGHNA, CDR2 YSLEER. The CDR3 bases are TGCGCCAGCAGCCAAGTCGTCTTGGGGGGTCGCACTAATGAAAAACTGTTTTTT. Translated: CASSQVVLGGRTNEKLFF.

The rearrangement links TRBV19 to TRBJ2-5; D possibly corresponds to TRBD1 (5 bases). From germline, CDR1 is LNHDA and CDR2 SQIVND (reference sequence). The CDR3 runs to 13 residues. The ends were cut back, 4 bases at V and 4 bases at J, with 10 bases in the middle. The CDR3 reads CASSTTVGETQYF. Written as DNA, the CDR3 is TGTGCCAGTAGTACGACAGTAGGAGAGACCCAGTACTTC.